A single sample gave rise to the 21 T cell receptor beta chains below, sequenced in a study of T cell responses to AZD1222 COVID-19 vaccine. Sequencing used immunoSEQ multiplex PCR; TCRdb keeps in-frame clones, though not all of them. The table includes some 100,000 clones, about 88% detected once. The specimen was peripheral blood, collected on day 0 of AZD1222 vaccination. These receptors all come from an adult in good health.

V gene TRBV6-5 combines with J gene TRBJ1-1; maybe TRBD1 (6 bases). The V gene's germline CDR1 is MNHEY and CDR2 SVGAGI. CDR3 length: 13 residues. The V end was cut by 7 bases, the J end by 5 bases, with 14 bases between. DNA for the CDR3: TGTGCCAGCATGCCGGGACATCGAACTGAAGCTTTCTTT. Translated: CASMPGHRTEAFF.

This chain connects TRBV19 to TRBJ1-5; D not resolved. The CDR3 is 15 residues long. Germline CDR1 reads LNHDA; CDR2 reads SQIVND (reference sequence). V shed 7 bases and J shed 3 bases, with 16 bases lying between them. CDR3 sequence: CASTSWGEDNQPQHF. CDR3 DNA: TGTGCCAGTACCTCCTGGGGAGAAGACAATCAGCCCCAGCATTTT.

By share, this clone counts as medium-sized (0.01 to 0.1%). The rearrangement uses TRBV2 and TRBJ2-7, with D unclear. CDR3 size: 11 residues. In germline, CDR1 is SNHLY, CDR2 FYNNEI. Between the trimmed V and J ends, which lost 8 bases and 3 bases, there was a span of 8 bases. DNA of the CDR3: TGTGCCAGCGAATTGAGCTACGAGCAGTACTTC. Translated, it gives CASELSYEQYF.

This clone was detected ten times or more. V is TRBV2 and J is TRBJ2-7; 10 positions agree with TRBD1. The V and J ends lost 11 bases and 1 base, in that order; junction bases with no gene match: 5. The CDR3 has 13 amino acids. Germline-derived CDR1 and CDR2 are SNHLY and FYNNEI. CDR3 sequence: CAVEGQGSYEQYF. The CDR3 DNA is TGTGCCGTGGAGGGACAGGGGTCCTACGAGCAGTACTTC.

V gene TRBV27 combines with J gene TRBJ1-4, with D possibly matching TRBD1 (5 bases). V was clipped by 3 bases and J by 7 bases, with 9 bases between them. The CDR3 spans 13 residues. Germline-derived CDR1 and CDR2 are MNHEY and SMNVEV (reference sequence). The CDR3 spells CASSLGLGEKLFF. The CDR3 DNA reads TGTGCCAGCAGTTTGGGGCTGGGTGAAAAACTGTTTTTT.

The chain has TRBV28 and TRBJ2-7, with D perhaps TRBD2 (7 bases). This CDR3 has 15 amino acids. The germline V and J ends were trimmed by 4 bases and 0 bases, with 13 bases remaining between them. Germline lookup yields CDR1 MDHEN and CDR2 SYDVKM. The CDR3 region is CASSSEGGYSYEQYF. The CDR3 region has the DNA TGTGCCAGCAGTTCCGAGGGGGGGTACTCCTACGAGCAGTACTTC.

The chain employs TRBV10-3 and TRBJ1-1; 12 bases match TRBD1. Trimming at V came to 6 bases and at J to 7 bases, leaving 9 bases not matched to a gene. In germline, CDR1 is ENHRY, CDR2 SYGVKD. The CDR3 totals 15 residues. The CDR3 DNA reads TGTGCCATCAGGTCGGGACAGGGGGCGTCTAGTGAAGCTTTCTTT. As protein: CAIRSGQGASSEAFF.

This chain uses TRBV7-3 with TRBJ2-1; TRBD2 matches 8 bases. V shed 5 bases, J shed 10 bases, and the junction held 4 bases outside the gene matches. Germline V gives CDR1 SGHTA, CDR2 FQGTGA. The CDR3 loop spans 12 amino acids. CDR3 sequence (DNA): TGTGCCAGCAGCACTAGCGGAGGCGAGCAGTTCTTC. It encodes CASSTSGGEQFF.

The chain is built from TRBV19 and TRBJ1-4; possibly TRBD1 for D (6 bases). Germline CDR1 and CDR2: LNHDA and SQIVND (reference sequence). With 6 bases removed from V and 4 bases from J, the gap between germline ends came to 12 bases. The CDR3 has 14 amino acids. The CDR3 coding sequence is TGTGCCAGTAGCCGACAGGCCATTAATGAAAAACTGTTTTTT. Amino acid sequence: CASSRQAINEKLFF.

This chain links TRBV6-4 with TRBJ2-1; 8 bases map to TRBD2. Germline loops: CDR1 MRHNA, CDR2 SNTAGT. CDR3 length: 16 amino acids. J was trimmed by 0 bases and V by 5 bases; bases with no gene match: 6. The CDR3 is CASSLELAASYNEQFF. CDR3 coding DNA: TGTGCCAGCAGTCTCGAACTAGCGGCCTCCTACAATGAGCAGTTCTTC.

V is TRBV6-5 and J is TRBJ2-1, with D uncertain. CDR3 size: 15 residues. From germline, CDR1 is MNHEY and CDR2 SVGAGI. V was cut by 2 bases and J by 4 bases, with 12 bases left in between. The CDR3 here is CASSYVARGYNEQFF. CDR3 DNA sequence: TGTGCCAGCAGTTACGTGGCTAGAGGTTACAATGAGCAGTTCTTC.

This clone came up once. At one boundary the junction diverges from the germline segment, which might be a read error. Other DNA sequences of this sample code for an identical CDR3. The genes are TRBV3-1 (or the pseudogene TRBV3-2) and TRBJ2-2; tentative D call: TRBD2 (5 bases). Germline CDR1 and CDR2: LGHDT and YNNKEL (reference sequence). The CDR3 sequence is 14 residues long. The CDR3 here is CASSQDGNTGELFF. CDR3 coding DNA: TGTGCCAGCAGCCAGGATGGGAACACCGGGGAGCTATTTTTT.

V and J are TRBV7-2 and TRBJ1-2, with no clear D. The length of the CDR3 is 12 residues. The germline V gene encodes CDR1 SGHTA and CDR2 FQGNSA. V lost 1 base and J 4 bases, leaving 4 bases between the germline ends. This CDR3 is CASSLGGYGYTF. CDR3 DNA: TGTGCCAGCAGCTTAGGAGGCTATGGCTACACCTTC.

The rearrangement joins TRBV5-8 to TRBJ2-3; 12 bases align to TRBD2. Germline loops: CDR1 SGHTS, CDR2 YDEGEE. This CDR3 has 15 residues. With 3 bases clipped from V and 4 bases from J, the junction kept 3 bases outside the gene matches. The CDR3 nucleotides read TGTGCCAGCAGCTCGACTAGCGGGAGCTCAGATACGCAGTATTTT. Its translation: CASSSTSGSSDTQYF.

This clone was seen only once. The gene calls are TRBV14 and TRBJ2-7, with D uncertain. Deletions cut 0 bases from V and 7 bases from J, with 10 bases between. The germline V gene has CDR1 SGHDN and CDR2 FVKESK. This CDR3 region has 13 residues. In DNA form, the CDR3 reads TGTGCCAGCAGCCAAGATTCCGATCGGGAGCAGTACTTC. The encoded protein is CASSQDSDREQYF. The full variable domain, completed using reference TRBV14 and TRBJ2-7, is EAGVTQFPSHSVIEKGQTVTLRCDPISGHDNLYWYRRVMGKEIKFLLHFVKESKQDESGMPNNRFLAERTGGTYSTLKVQPAELEDSGVYFCASSQDSDREQYFGPGTRLTVT.

This chain uses TRBV7-8 with TRBJ1-5, with TRBD1 matching over 9 bases. Germline trimming cut 2 bases from V and 4 bases from J; bases unmatched to any gene: 6. The V gene's germline CDR1 is SGHVS and CDR2 FQNEAQ. The CDR3 is made up of 16 amino acids. CDR3 in DNA: TGTGCCAGCAGCTTATCCCCGGACAGGGGTAATCAGCCCCAGCATTTT. Translated: CASSLSPDRGNQPQHF. The entire variable domain, with the rest obtained from reference TRBV7-8 and TRBJ1-5, is as follows: GAGVSQSPRYKVAKRGQDVALRCDPISGHVSLFWYQQALGQGPEFLTYFQNEAQLDKSGLPSDRFFAERPEGSVSTLKIQRTQQEDSAVYLCASSLSPDRGNQPQHFGDGTRLSIL.

The V call is TRBV10-3, the J call TRBJ2-2; 7 positions match TRBD1. V dropped 6 bases and J dropped 1; count of bases not matched to a gene: 11. Germline CDR1 and CDR2: ENHRY and SYGVKD. The CDR3 is 17 amino acids. CDR3 in DNA: TGTGCCATCAGGGATGGGCCGGGGACAGTGAACACCGGGGAGCTGTTTTTT. The encoded protein is CAIRDGPGTVNTGELFF.

The rearrangement uses TRBV3-1 (or the pseudogene TRBV3-2) and TRBJ1-2, with D unresolved. CDR1 LGHDT and CDR2 YNNKEL come from the germline V gene (reference sequence). This CDR3 contains 11 residues. Deletions cut 6 bases from V and 2 bases from J, with 4 bases between. CDR3 protein: CASSHNYGYTF. DNA of the CDR3: TGTGCCAGCAGTCACAACTATGGCTACACCTTC.

This clone appeared a few times. The chain recombines TRBV6-5 with TRBJ1-2; possibly TRBD1 for D (5 bases). V shed 7 bases and J shed 5 bases, with 14 bases lying between them. The CDR3 contains 13 residues. Germline loops: CDR1 MNHEY, CDR2 SVGAGI. The CDR3 is CASTRGGLYGYTF. The CDR3 nucleotides are TGTGCCAGCACCCGGGGGGGACTGTATGGCTACACCTTC.

Only one count was recorded for this clone. The rearrangement uses TRBV6-1 and TRBJ2-7; D unclear. The CDR3 consists of 12 residues. Germline assignment: CDR1 MNHNS and CDR2 SASEGT. Trimming left V 1 base short and J 4 bases short, with 5 bases between. The CDR3 DNA reads as TGTGCCAGCAGTGAAGTAATGTACGAGCAGTACTTC. The encoded protein is CASSEVMYEQYF.

The chain uses TRBV12-3 or TRBV12-4 and TRBJ2-3; D is perhaps TRBD1 (6 bases). This CDR3 has 13 amino acids. Trimming shortened V by 7 bases and J by 3 bases, and 11 bases separated the two germline ends. CDR3 protein: CASTLGGTDTQYF. The CDR3 DNA is TGTGCCAGCACCTTAGGGGGAACAGATACGCAGTATTTT.